A selection of T cell receptor beta chains follows, all from one sample in a study of blood T cell repertoires in COVID-19. Some clones are missing from TCRdb's copy, which holds only in-frame ones; the method was immunoSEQ multiplex PCR. The data contain around 84,000 clones, 85% of them singletons. The sequenced sample was peripheral blood. All receptors derive from an older man with active or convalescent COVID-19. Both conserved end residues are part of each CDR3. Clone size, where shown, is once, few, many, or a class for clones that have expanded.

clone size	V gene	J gene	CDR3 protein
-	TRBV5-1	TRBJ2-5	CASIRGRAGYQETQYF
-	TRBV27	TRBJ2-2	CASSLLVAKTRRELFF
many	TRBV19	TRBJ2-4	CASSIVAGVNIQYF
once	TRBV27	TRBJ2-5	CASSPDRGLVETQYF
-	TRBV28	TRBJ1-5	CASSTRDRVYQPQHF
-	TRBV24-1	TRBJ2-2	CATSDLRGGNTGELFF
-	TRBV19	TRBJ1-3	CASSEQVGPGNTIYF
-	TRBV29-1	TRBJ1-3	CSVGDSVGNTIYF
-	TRBV6-2/TRBV6-3	TRBJ2-1	CASSYPTGLAGNNEQFF
-	TRBV28	TRBJ2-2	CASSLGGNTGELFF
few	TRBV11-2	TRBJ1-1	CASSLGLGGAGTEAFF
-	TRBV19	TRBJ1-3	CASRKLDFSSSGNTIYF
-	TRBV7-9	TRBJ1-6	CASSLWQGAGNSPLHF
-	TRBV5-1	TRBJ1-1	CASTFNSGSMNTEAFF
-	TRBV5-6	TRBJ2-6	CASSSFRGFRSGANVLTF
-	TRBV7-8	TRBJ1-2	CASSLWGQRYGYTF
-	TRBV18	TRBJ1-6	CASSPGNGDNSPLHF
once	TRBV6-5	TRBJ1-4	CASRDRGHNEKLFF